What follows describes a single T cell receptor beta chain. Then a second PCR, running roughly 7 to 12 cycles, was carried out with a sample-barcoded 5' primer and a J-beta primer mix. Unique molecular identifiers of 12 random nucleotides labeled each cDNA. TCRdb redid the calling of the 5' RACE reads with MiXCR, one entry per CDR3 protein. The sample lists 1.2 million to 1.5 million distinct CDR3 sequences, 59% seen once, with roughly 6.3% in the top ten. These data belong to a study of blood T cells in healthy people across ages. The length of the CDR3 is 18 residues. Germline CDR1 reads MGHRA; CDR2 reads YSYEKL. V shed 4 bases, J shed 4 bases, and the junction held 15 bases outside the gene matches.

The chain joins TRBV4-1 to TRBJ1-2, with 10 positions matching TRBD1. This sequence was found in a man between 18 and 29 years old in good health. The sequencing input was blood. In DNA, the CDR3 is TGCGCCAGCAGCCCATTGGGGACAGGGGAGGTGAAGGGCTATGGCTACACCTTC. As protein: CASSPLGTGEVKGYGYTF.